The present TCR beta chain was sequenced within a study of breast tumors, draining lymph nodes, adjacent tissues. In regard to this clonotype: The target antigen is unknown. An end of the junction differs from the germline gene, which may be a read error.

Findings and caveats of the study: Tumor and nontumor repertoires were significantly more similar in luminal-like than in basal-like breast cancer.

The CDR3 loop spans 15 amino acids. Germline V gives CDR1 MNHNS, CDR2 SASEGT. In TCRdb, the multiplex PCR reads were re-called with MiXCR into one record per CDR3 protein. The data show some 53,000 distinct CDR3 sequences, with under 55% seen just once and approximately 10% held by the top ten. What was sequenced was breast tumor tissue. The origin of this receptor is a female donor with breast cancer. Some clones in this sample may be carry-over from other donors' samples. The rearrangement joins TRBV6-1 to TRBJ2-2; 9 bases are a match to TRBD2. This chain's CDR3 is CASERGRENTGGLFF. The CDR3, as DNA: TGTGCCAGCGAACGCGGGAGGGAGAACACCGGGGGGCTGTTTTTT.